This TCR beta chain was recorded in a study of T-cell memory formation after mild COVID-19. Overall study results and limits: CM and EM subsets held most contracting CD4+ clones; EMRA held CD8+ ones.

5'RACE with constant-segment primers yielded barcoded, UMI-tagged TCR alpha and TCR beta cDNA libraries. TCRdb passed the 5' RACE reads through MiXCR, listing each CDR3 protein once. The sample records a few hundred thousand distinct CDR3 sequences, about 24% being singletons. Germline V gives CDR1 SGDLS, CDR2 YYNGEE. Trimming took off 4 bases at V and 1 base at J, with 19 bases between the two ends. The CDR3 has 17 residues. A remark on this clonotype: As yet, its antigen is unknown.

This TCR was recovered from an adult woman who had mild COVID-19 (a few samples of this study predate the infection). Cell type and time point are not known. The sequencing sample was made of PBMCs or a T cell subset sorted from them (not recorded which). V is TRBV9 and J is TRBJ2-3; D is uncertain. The DNA for the CDR3 is TGTGCCAGCAGCACCGCTGTCCATTTTACGGGCACAGATACGCAGTATTTT. This encodes CASSTAVHFTGTDTQYF.